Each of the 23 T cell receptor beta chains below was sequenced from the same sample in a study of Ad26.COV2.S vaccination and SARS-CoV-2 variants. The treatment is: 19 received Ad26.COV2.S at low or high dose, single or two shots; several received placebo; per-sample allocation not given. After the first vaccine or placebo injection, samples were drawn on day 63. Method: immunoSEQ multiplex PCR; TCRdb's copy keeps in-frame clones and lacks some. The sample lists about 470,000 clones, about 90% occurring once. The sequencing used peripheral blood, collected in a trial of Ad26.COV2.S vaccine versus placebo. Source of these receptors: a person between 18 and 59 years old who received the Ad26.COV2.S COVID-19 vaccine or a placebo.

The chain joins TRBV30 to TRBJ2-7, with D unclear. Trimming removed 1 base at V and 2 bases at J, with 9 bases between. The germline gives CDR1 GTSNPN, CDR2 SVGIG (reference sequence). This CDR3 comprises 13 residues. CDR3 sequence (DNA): TGTGCCTGGAGTGCAATTACCGCCTACGAGCAGTACTTC. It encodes CAWSAITAYEQYF. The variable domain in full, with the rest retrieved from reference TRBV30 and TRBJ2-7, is SQTIHQWPATLVQPVGSPLSLECTVEGTSNPNLYWYRQAAGRGLQLLFYSVGIGQISSEVPQNLSASRPQDRQFILSSKKLLLSDSGFYLCAWSAITAYEQYFGPGTRLTVT.

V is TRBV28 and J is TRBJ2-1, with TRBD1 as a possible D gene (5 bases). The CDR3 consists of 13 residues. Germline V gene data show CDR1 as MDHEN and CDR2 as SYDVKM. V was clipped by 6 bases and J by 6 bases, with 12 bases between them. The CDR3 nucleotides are TGTGCCAGCAGCCAAGGGGTAGGCAATGAGCAGTTCTTC. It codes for CASSQGVGNEQFF.

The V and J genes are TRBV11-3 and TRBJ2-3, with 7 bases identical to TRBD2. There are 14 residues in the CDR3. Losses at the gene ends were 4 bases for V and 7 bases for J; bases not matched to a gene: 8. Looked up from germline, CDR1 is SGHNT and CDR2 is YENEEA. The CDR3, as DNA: TGTGCCAGCAGCTCAAGCGGGAAACGAAATACGCAGTATTTT. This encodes CASSSSGKRNTQYF.

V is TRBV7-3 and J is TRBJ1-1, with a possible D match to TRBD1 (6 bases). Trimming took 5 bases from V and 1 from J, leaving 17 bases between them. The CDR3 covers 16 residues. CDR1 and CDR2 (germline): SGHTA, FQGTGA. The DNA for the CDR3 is TGTGCCAGCAGCCGCGGGGGGGCAGGAACGAACACTGAAGCTTTCTTT. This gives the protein CASSRGGAGTNTEAFF.

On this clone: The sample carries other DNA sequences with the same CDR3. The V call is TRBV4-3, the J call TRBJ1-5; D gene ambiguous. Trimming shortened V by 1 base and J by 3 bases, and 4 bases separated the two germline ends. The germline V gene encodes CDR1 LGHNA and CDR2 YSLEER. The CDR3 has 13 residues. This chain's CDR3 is CASSQGDNQPQHF. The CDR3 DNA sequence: TGCGCCAGCAGCCAAGGGGACAATCAGCCCCAGCATTTT.

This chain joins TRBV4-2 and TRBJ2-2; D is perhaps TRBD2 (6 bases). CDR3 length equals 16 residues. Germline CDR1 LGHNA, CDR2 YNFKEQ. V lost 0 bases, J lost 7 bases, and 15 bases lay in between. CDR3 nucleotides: TGTGCCAGCAGCCAAGATCCTCGGGTGCGGGACGGGGAGCTGTTTTTT. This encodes CASSQDPRVRDGELFF.

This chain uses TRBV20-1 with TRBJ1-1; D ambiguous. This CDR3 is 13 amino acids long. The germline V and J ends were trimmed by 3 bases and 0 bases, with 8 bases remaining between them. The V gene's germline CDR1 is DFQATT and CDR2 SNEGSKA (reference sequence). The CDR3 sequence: CSASRSLNTEAFF. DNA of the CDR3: TGCAGTGCTAGTCGGAGTCTGAACACTGAAGCTTTCTTT.

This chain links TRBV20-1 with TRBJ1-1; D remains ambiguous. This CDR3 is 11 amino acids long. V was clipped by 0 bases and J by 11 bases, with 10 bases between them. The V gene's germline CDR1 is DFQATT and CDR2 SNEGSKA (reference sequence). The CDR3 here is CSARDYVSAFF. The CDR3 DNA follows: TGCAGTGCTAGAGATTACGTGTCTGCTTTCTTT.

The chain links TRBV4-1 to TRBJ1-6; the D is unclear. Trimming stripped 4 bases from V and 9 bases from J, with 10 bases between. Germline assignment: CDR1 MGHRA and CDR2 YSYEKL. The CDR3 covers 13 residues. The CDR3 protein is CASSLPLGSPLHF. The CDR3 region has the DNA TGCGCCAGCAGCCTCCCGTTGGGTTCACCCCTCCACTTT.

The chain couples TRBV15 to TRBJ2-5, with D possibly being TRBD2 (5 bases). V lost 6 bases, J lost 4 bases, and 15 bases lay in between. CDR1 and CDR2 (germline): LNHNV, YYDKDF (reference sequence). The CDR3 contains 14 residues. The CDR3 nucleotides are TGTGCCACCAGTTCCGGCTCTGAGGGAGAGACCCAGTACTTC. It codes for CATSSGSEGETQYF. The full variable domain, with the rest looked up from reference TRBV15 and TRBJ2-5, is DAMVIQNPRYQVTQFGKPVTLSCSQTLNHNVMYWYQQKSSQAPKLLFHYYDKDFNNEADTPDNFQSRRPNTSFCFLDIRSPGLGDTAMYLCATSSGSEGETQYFGPGTRLLVL.

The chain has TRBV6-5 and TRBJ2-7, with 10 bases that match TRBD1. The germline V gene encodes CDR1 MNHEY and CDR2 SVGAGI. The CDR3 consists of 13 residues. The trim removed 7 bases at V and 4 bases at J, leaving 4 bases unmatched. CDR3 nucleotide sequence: TGTGCCAGCACCGGACAGGGGGGTTACGAGCAGTACTTC. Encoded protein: CASTGQGGYEQYF.

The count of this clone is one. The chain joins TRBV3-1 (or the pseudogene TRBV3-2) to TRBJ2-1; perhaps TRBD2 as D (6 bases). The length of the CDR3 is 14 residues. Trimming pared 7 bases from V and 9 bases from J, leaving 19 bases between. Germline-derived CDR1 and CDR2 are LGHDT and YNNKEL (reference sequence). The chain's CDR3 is CASTPDRAGGEQFF. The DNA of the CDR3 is TGTGCCAGCACCCCGGACCGAGCCGGGGGTGAGCAGTTCTTC.

The CDR3 DNA follows: TGTGCCAGCAGCCGCGGCGGGACAGGGAAAAACATTCAGTACTTC. Translation gives CASSRGGTGKNIQYF. This chain joins TRBV2 and TRBJ2-4; 9 bases agree with TRBD1. In germline, CDR1 is SNHLY, CDR2 FYNNEI. The CDR3 is made up of 15 amino acids. J was trimmed by 4 bases and V by 6 bases; bases with no gene match: 7.

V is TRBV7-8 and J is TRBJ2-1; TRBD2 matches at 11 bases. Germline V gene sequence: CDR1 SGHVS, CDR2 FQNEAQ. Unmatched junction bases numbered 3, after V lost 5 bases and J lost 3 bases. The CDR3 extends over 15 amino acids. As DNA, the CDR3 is TGTGCCAGCAGCGCAACTAGCGGGAGCTACAATGAGCAGTTCTTC. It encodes CASSATSGSYNEQFF. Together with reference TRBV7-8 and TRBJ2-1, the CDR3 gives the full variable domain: GAGVSQSPRYKVAKRGQDVALRCDPISGHVSLFWYQQALGQGPEFLTYFQNEAQLDKSGLPSDRFFAERPEGSVSTLKIQRTQQEDSAVYLCASSATSGSYNEQFFGPGTRLTVL.

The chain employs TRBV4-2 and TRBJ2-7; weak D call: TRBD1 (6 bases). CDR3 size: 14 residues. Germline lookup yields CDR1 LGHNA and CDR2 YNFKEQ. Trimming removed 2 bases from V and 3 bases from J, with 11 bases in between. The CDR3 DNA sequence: TGTGCCAGCAGCCAAAACAGGGCGCGCTACGAGCAGTACTTC. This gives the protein CASSQNRARYEQYF.

The CDR3 DNA reads TGCGCCAGCAGTGAATCAGGGTCCCTTAATGAAAAACTGTTTTTT. Amino acid sequence: CASSESGSLNEKLFF. The chain combines TRBV10-1 with TRBJ1-4; D may be TRBD1 (5 bases). Germline CDR1 reads WNHNN; CDR2 reads SYGVQD (reference sequence). V lost 3 bases and J lost 4, with 12 bases in between. There are 15 residues in the CDR3.

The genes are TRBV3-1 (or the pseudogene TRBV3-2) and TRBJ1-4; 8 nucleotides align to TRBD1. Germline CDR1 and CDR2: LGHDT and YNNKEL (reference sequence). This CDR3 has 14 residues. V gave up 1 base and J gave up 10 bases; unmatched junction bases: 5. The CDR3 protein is CASSQGQGNGKLFF. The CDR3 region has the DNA TGTGCCAGCAGCCAAGGACAGGGGAACGGAAAACTGTTTTTT.

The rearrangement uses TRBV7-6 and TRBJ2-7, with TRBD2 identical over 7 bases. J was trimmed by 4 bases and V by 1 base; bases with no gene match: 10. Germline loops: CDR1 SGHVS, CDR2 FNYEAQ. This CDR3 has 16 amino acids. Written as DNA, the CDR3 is TGTGCCAGCAGCTTAGAGCAGAGCGGGACCCGGTACGAGCAGTACTTC. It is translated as CASSLEQSGTRYEQYF.

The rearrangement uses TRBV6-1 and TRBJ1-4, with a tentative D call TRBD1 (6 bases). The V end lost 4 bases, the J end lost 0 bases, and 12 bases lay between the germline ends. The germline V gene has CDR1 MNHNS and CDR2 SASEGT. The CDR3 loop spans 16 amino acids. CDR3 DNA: TGTGCCAGCAGTGCGGACAGCCTAGCAACTAATGAAAAACTGTTTTTT. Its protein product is CASSADSLATNEKLFF.

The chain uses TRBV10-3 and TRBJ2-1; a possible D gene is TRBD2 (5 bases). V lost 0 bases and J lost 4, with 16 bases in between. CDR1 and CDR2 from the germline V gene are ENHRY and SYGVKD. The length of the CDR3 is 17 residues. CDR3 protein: CAISESPGYRGYNEQFF. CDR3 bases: TGTGCCATCAGTGAGTCGCCGGGGTACCGGGGTTACAATGAGCAGTTCTTC.

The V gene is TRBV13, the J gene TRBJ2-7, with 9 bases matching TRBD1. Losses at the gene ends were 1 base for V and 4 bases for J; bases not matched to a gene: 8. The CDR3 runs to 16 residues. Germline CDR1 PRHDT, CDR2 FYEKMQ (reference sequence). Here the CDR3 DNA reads TGTGCCAGCAGCTTAGCAGGGGGGACAGGGCGGTACGAGCAGTACTTC. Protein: CASSLAGGTGRYEQYF.

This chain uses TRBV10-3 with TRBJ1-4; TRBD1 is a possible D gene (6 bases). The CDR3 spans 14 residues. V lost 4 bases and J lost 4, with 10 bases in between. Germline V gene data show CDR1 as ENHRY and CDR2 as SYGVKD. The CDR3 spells CAISGGRDNEKLFF. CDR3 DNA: TGTGCCATCAGTGGGGGGCGCGATAATGAAAAACTGTTTTTT.

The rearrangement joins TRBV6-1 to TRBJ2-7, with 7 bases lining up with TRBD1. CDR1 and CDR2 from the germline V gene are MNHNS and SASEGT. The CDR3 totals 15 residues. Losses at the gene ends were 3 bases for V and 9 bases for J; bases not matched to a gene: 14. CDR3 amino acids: CASSETGLVTPGQYF. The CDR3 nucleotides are TGTGCCAGCAGTGAGACAGGGCTAGTAACTCCCGGGCAGTACTTC.